These 25 T cell receptor beta chains share one sample of origin, sequenced in a study of blood T cell repertoires in COVID-19. TCRdb's table, derived via immunoSEQ multiplex PCR, lists solely in-frame clones and lacks some. The sample lists about 170,000 clones, more than 75% occurring once. Sequencing was carried out using peripheral blood. The receptors shown here come from a man younger than 35 with COVID-19, enrolled during active disease.

The V call is TRBV11-2, the J call TRBJ2-6; D might be TRBD1 (6 bases). CDR1 is SGHAT, CDR2 FQNNGV, per germline. The CDR3 loop spans 15 amino acids. V lost 5 bases and J 4 bases, leaving 12 bases between the germline ends. The CDR3 sequence is CASSVQGAGANVLTF. In DNA, the CDR3 is TGTGCCAGCAGCGTACAGGGTGCCGGGGCCAACGTCCTGACTTTC.

This clone was detected only a few times. The V gene is TRBV18, the J gene TRBJ1-2, with D possibly matching TRBD1 (6 bases). The germline V and J ends were trimmed by 3 bases and 6 bases, with 11 bases remaining between them. The CDR3 spans 13 residues. From germline, CDR1 is KGHSH and CDR2 LQKENI. CDR3 in DNA: TGTGCCAGCTCACCTCCAGGGGTGAATGGCTACACCTTC. Its translation: CASSPPGVNGYTF.

The J gene is TRBJ2-2, the V gene TRBV6-4; D call uncertain. Per germline, CDR1 MRHNA and CDR2 SNTAGT. V was shortened by 4 bases and J by 0 bases, with 6 bases between the two germline ends. The CDR3 is 14 residues long. The CDR3 protein is CASSGQSNTGELFF. The CDR3 coding sequence is TGTGCCAGCAGTGGGCAGTCGAACACCGGGGAGCTGTTTTTT.

The chain has TRBV5-4 and TRBJ2-7, with D tentatively TRBD1 (6 bases). V was trimmed by 4 bases and J by 2 bases, leaving 7 bases between them. Germline V gene sequence: CDR1 SGHNT, CDR2 YYREEE (reference sequence). This CDR3 spans 12 amino acids. CDR3 DNA sequence: TGTGCCAGCAGCCGGGACACCTACGAGCAGTACTTC. This sequence encodes CASSRDTYEQYF.

This sequence joins TRBV7-9 and TRBJ2-5; 10 nucleotides agree with TRBD1. The V and J ends lost 1 base and 3 bases, in that order; junction bases with no gene match: 2. CDR1 and CDR2 (germline): SEHNR, FQNEAQ (reference sequence). The CDR3 length is 15 residues. The CDR3, as DNA: TGTGCCAGCAGCTTAGGGACAGGGGGAAAAGAGACCCAGTACTTC. Protein sequence: CASSLGTGGKETQYF.

The chain uses TRBV28 and TRBJ2-5; TRBD1 matches at 8 bases. CDR1 is MDHEN, CDR2 SYDVKM, per germline. This CDR3 spans 17 amino acids. V shed 4 bases, J shed 5 bases, and the junction held 15 bases outside the gene matches. CDR3 region: CASSSDRASLPPETQYF. For the CDR3, the DNA is TGTGCCAGCAGTTCGGACAGGGCAAGCCTCCCCCCGGAGACCCAGTACTTC.

A remark on this clone: Other DNA sequences in the sample encode the same CDR3. The chain is built from TRBV24-1 and TRBJ2-1; 10 bases line up with TRBD2. Germline lookup yields CDR1 KGHDR and CDR2 SFDVKD. The trim removed 6 bases at V and 4 bases at J, leaving 2 bases unmatched. This CDR3 is 14 amino acids long. This CDR3 is CATSRTSGYNEQFF. Here the CDR3 DNA reads TGTGCCACCAGTCGGACTAGCGGATACAATGAGCAGTTCTTC.

The rearrangement links TRBV15 to TRBJ1-5; the D gene is possibly TRBD1 (6 bases). Germline loops: CDR1 LNHNV, CDR2 YYDKDF (reference sequence). Trimming cost V 0 bases and J 4 bases, with 16 bases left between them. The length of the CDR3 is 17 residues. CDR3 sequence: CATSRDYKGDTNQPQHF. The CDR3 nucleotides are TGTGCCACCAGCAGAGATTACAAGGGGGACACTAATCAGCCCCAGCATTTT.

The gene calls are TRBV27 and TRBJ1-5; TRBD1 matches at 9 bases. Trimming removed 5 bases from V and 7 bases from J; junction bases left unmatched: 9. CDR3 length: 15 amino acids. Per the germline V gene, CDR1 is MNHEY and CDR2 is SMNVEV (reference sequence). CDR3 amino acids: CASSPRDRVKQPQHF. CDR3 coding DNA: TGTGCCAGCAGTCCCCGGGACAGGGTTAAGCAGCCCCAGCATTTT.

The chain is built from TRBV29-1 and TRBJ1-3; no firm D call. This CDR3 contains 14 residues. Germline-derived CDR1 and CDR2 are SQVTM and ANQGSEA. V lost 4 bases and J 0 bases, leaving 10 bases between the germline ends. The CDR3 DNA sequence: TGCAGCGTTGCGCGGGGAAACTCTGGAAACACCATATATTTT. Protein: CSVARGNSGNTIYF.

The J gene is TRBJ1-3, the V gene TRBV9; 7 bases match TRBD1. This CDR3 contains 18 residues. Looked up from germline, CDR1 is SGDLS and CDR2 is YYNGEE. After removal of 3 bases from V and 1 base from J, the junction contained 13 bases not matched to a gene. The CDR3 DNA follows: TGTGCCAGCAGCGATCCCTTTCTTGGACAGGATTCTGGAAACACCATATATTTT. Protein sequence: CASSDPFLGQDSGNTIYF. Full variable domain (missing parts from reference TRBV9 and TRBJ1-3): DSGVTQTPKHLITATGQRVTLRCSPRSGDLSVYWYQQSLDQGLQFLIQYYNGEERAKGNILERFSAQQFPDLHSELNLSSLELGDSALYFCASSDPFLGQDSGNTIYFGEGSWLTVV.

The chain links TRBV19 to TRBJ1-2, with D possibly being TRBD1 (6 bases). The CDR3 sequence is 15 residues long. V lost 5 bases and J 1 base, leaving 14 bases between the germline ends. The germline V gene encodes CDR1 LNHDA and CDR2 SQIVND (reference sequence). The CDR3 region is CASSVQGRDNYGYTF. The DNA of the CDR3 is TGTGCCAGTAGTGTACAGGGAAGGGATAACTATGGCTACACCTTC. Based on the CDR3 plus reference TRBV19 and TRBJ1-2, the full variable domain is DGGITQSPKYLFRKEGQNVTLSCEQNLNHDAMYWYRQDPGQGLRLIYYSQIVNDFQKGDIAEGYSVSREKKESFPLTVTSAQKNPTAFYLCASSVQGRDNYGYTFGSGTRLTVV.

The chain carries TRBV11-2 and TRBJ2-2; maybe TRBD2 (5 bases). CDR3 length equals 17 residues. V was trimmed by 3 bases and J by 2 bases, leaving 16 bases between them. Germline V gene sequence: CDR1 SGHAT, CDR2 FQNNGV. For the CDR3, the DNA is TGTGCCAGCAGCTTGCGGCTGGGAGCTTATAACACCGGGGAGCTGTTTTTT. It yields the protein CASSLRLGAYNTGELFF.

This clone was counted once. This chain links TRBV19 with TRBJ2-7, with 7 positions matching TRBD1. Trimming at V came to 1 base and at J to 6 bases, leaving 6 bases not matched to a gene. Germline assignment: CDR1 LNHDA and CDR2 SQIVND (reference sequence). The CDR3 runs 14 residues. In DNA form, the CDR3 reads TGTGCCAGTAGTATAGGAGGGGGCGCGTCCGAGCAGTACTTC. It yields the protein CASSIGGGASEQYF.

The chain has TRBV6-5 and TRBJ1-2, with TRBD1 identical over 8 bases. Per the germline V gene, CDR1 is MNHEY and CDR2 is SVGAGI. V shed 5 bases and J 0 bases; nucleotides not matched to a gene: 5. The CDR3 sequence is 15 residues long. In nucleotides, the CDR3 is TGTGCCAGCAGTCGGACAGGGACGACTAACTATGGCTACACCTTC. It translates to CASSRTGTTNYGYTF.

This CDR3 is CATSRGGQGETQYF. The CDR3 DNA reads as TGTGCCACCAGCAGAGGGGGCCAGGGGGAGACCCAGTACTTC. This rearrangement joins TRBV15 to TRBJ2-5, with D possibly TRBD1 on 6 matching bases. The CDR3 runs 14 residues. Germline V gene lookup returns CDR1 LNHNV and CDR2 YYDKDF (reference sequence). Trimming took 1 base from V and 5 from J, leaving 11 bases between them.

The chain combines TRBV9 with TRBJ2-2, with a weak D call TRBD2 (6 bases). The CDR3 is made up of 16 amino acids. Trimming pared 0 bases from V and 4 bases from J, leaving 13 bases between. CDR1 SGDLS and CDR2 YYNGEE come from the germline V gene. The CDR3 DNA follows: TGTGCCAGCAGCGTAGAGGAAGCGGGCCCCACCGGGGAGCTGTTTTTT. Protein product: CASSVEEAGPTGELFF.

The chain uses TRBV4-1 and TRBJ2-7; 10 bases are a match to TRBD2. The J segment lost 10 bases and the V segment lost 1 base, leaving 4 bases of the junction unmatched. Germline loops: CDR1 MGHRA, CDR2 YSYEKL. The CDR3 runs 13 residues. DNA for the CDR3: TGCGCCAGCAGCCAAGTGCTAGCGGGAGTCCAGTACTTC. Protein: CASSQVLAGVQYF.

The V gene is TRBV5-8, the J gene TRBJ1-1, with a weak D call TRBD1 (5 bases). Trimming pared 0 bases from V and 6 bases from J, leaving 21 bases between. The CDR3 runs 17 residues. Per the germline V gene, CDR1 is SGHTS and CDR2 is YDEGEE. The CDR3 DNA reads TGTGCCAGCAGCTTGGAAATTCGGGGCAGGGAGGCGGCTGAAGCTTTCTTT. It yields the protein CASSLEIRGREAAEAFF.

The V call is TRBV10-3, the J call TRBJ2-1, with 10 bases that match TRBD1. Trimming cost V 6 bases and J 5 bases; bases outside gene matches: 7. Germline V gene lookup returns CDR1 ENHRY and CDR2 SYGVKD. This CDR3 region has 15 residues. In DNA, the CDR3 is TGTGCCATCAGCACGACAGGGGGCGTAGACAATGAGCAGTTCTTC. Translating gives CAISTTGGVDNEQFF.

The chain carries TRBV5-5 and TRBJ2-4; TRBD2 might be the D (6 bases). Germline V gives CDR1 SGHKS, CDR2 YYEKEE (reference sequence). The CDR3 is made up of 14 amino acids. V lost 3 bases to trimming and J lost 8 bases, with 15 bases between them. CDR3 nucleotides: TGTGCCAGCAGCTCCCATGGGTGGGGGGACATTCAGTACTTC. Translation gives CASSSHGWGDIQYF.

The chain couples TRBV9 to TRBJ2-3; TRBD2 matches at 9 bases. The germline gives CDR1 SGDLS, CDR2 YYNGEE. The CDR3 runs 18 residues. With 0 bases clipped from V and 1 base from J, the junction kept 9 bases outside the gene matches. The CDR3 is CASSVAGVAGVGTDTQYF. DNA for the CDR3: TGTGCCAGCAGCGTAGCCGGAGTAGCGGGAGTGGGCACAGATACGCAGTATTTT.

V usage is TRBV5-1 and J usage is TRBJ1-2; D possibly corresponds to TRBD1 (5 bases). This CDR3 has 13 amino acids. Germline V gene data show CDR1 as SGHRS and CDR2 as YFSETQ. V was trimmed by 3 bases and J by 3 bases, leaving 9 bases between them. For the CDR3, the DNA is TGCGCCAGCAGCTCGGGGGTTGACTATGGCTACACCTTC. As protein: CASSSGVDYGYTF.

The chain couples TRBV5-1 to TRBJ2-3; D is unclear. Germline lookup yields CDR1 SGHRS and CDR2 YFSETQ. The CDR3 is made up of 16 amino acids. V shed 6 bases and J shed 0 bases, with 17 bases lying between them. CDR3 coding DNA: TGCGCCAGCAATGGCCCGGGTCCCAAAAGCACAGATACGCAGTATTTT. It translates to CASNGPGPKSTDTQYF.

As for this clone: This specimen includes other DNA sequences encoding the same CDR3. The rearrangement uses TRBV7-9 and TRBJ1-3; D gene ambiguous. V shed 1 base and J shed 1 base, with 5 bases lying between them. There are 14 residues in the CDR3. CDR1 and CDR2 (germline): SEHNR, FQNEAQ (reference sequence). Here the CDR3 reads CASSLGGSGNTIYF. CDR3 in DNA: TGTGCCAGCAGCTTAGGAGGATCTGGAAACACCATATATTTT.